This T cell receptor (beta chain) was recovered during a study of T-cell reconstitution after alpha-beta-depleted transplantation in children. Unique molecular identifiers were used in preparing the TCRbeta library. In TCRdb, the PCR reads were re-called with MiXCR into one record per CDR3 protein. This table holds fewer than 550,000 distinct CDR3 sequences, 16% found once. This clonotype was recorded at least ten times. The CDR3 is 15 amino acids. V was shortened by 1 base and J by 4 bases, with 10 bases between the two germline ends. The chain recombines TRBV12-3 or TRBV12-4 with TRBJ2-2, with D unclear. This clonotype was obtained from a boy younger than two who had a stem cell transplant for Wiskott-Aldrich syndrome, so the T cells may come from the graft donor. The specimen was PBMCs, mostly from graft donor cells, collected 360 days after TCRalphabeta/CD19-depleted stem cell transplant. In DNA, the CDR3 is TGTGCCAGCAGTTTAGTGGGCAGCCCCACCGGGGAGCTGTTTTTT. This encodes CASSLVGSPTGELFF.